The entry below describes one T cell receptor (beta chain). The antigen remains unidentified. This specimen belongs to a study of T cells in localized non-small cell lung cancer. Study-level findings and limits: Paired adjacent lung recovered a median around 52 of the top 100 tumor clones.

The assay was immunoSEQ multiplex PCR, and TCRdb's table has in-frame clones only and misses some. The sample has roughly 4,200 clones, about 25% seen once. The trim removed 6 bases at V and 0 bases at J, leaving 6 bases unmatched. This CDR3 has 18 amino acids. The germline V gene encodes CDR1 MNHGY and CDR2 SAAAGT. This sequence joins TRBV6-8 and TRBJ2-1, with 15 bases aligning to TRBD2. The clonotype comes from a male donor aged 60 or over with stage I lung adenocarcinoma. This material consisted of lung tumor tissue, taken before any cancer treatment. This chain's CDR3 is CASRPPGLAGGSYNEQFF. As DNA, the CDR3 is TGTGCCAGCAGGCCGCCGGGACTAGCGGGGGGCTCCTACAATGAGCAGTTCTTC.